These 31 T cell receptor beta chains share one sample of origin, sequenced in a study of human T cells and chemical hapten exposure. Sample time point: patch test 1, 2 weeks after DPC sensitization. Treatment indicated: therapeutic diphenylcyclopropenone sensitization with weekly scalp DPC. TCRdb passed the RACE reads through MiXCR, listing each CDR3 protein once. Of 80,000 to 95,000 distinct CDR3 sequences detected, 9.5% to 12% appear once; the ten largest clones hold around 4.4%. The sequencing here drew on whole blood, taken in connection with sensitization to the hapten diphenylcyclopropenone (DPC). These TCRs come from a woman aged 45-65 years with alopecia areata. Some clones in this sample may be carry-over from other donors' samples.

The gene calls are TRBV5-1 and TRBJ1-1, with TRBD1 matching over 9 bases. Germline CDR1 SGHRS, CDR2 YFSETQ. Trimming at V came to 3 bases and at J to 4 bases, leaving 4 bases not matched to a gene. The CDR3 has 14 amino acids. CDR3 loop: CASSSAGQGTEAFF. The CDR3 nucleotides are TGCGCCAGCAGCTCCGCGGGACAGGGCACTGAAGCTTTCTTT.

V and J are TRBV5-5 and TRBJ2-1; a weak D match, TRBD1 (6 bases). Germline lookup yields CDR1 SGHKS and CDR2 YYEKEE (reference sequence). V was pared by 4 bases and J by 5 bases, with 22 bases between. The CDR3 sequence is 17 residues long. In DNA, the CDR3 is TGTGCCAGCAGCCATATCAGGGGTTCAGCTAGCAACAATGAGCAGTTCTTC. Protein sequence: CASSHIRGSASNNEQFF.

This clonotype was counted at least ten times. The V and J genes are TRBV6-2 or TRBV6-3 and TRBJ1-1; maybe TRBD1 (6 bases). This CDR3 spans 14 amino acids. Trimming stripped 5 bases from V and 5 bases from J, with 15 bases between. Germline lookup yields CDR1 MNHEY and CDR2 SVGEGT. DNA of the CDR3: TGTGCCAGCAGTCCCCCAGGGGTTGCAACTGAAGCTTTCTTT. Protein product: CASSPPGVATEAFF.

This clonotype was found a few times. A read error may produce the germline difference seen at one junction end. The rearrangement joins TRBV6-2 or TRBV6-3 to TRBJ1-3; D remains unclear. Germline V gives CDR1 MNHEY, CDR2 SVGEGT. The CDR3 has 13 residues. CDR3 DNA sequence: TGTGCCAGCAGTTACTCTCCGCAGGCCGGGGTCGAATTT. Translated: CASSYSPQAGVEF.

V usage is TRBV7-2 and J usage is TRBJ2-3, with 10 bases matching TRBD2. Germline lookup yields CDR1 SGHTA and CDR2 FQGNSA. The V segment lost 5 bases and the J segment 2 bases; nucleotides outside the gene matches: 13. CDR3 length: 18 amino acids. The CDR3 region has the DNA TGTGCCAGCAGCCCGGCTAGCGGGGGTCCCCCCCCCACAGATACGCAGTATTTT. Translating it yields CASSPASGGPPPTDTQYF.

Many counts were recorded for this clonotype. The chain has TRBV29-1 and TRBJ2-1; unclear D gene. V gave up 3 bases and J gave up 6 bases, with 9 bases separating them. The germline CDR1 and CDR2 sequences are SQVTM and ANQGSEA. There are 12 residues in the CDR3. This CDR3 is CSVDDLSNEQFF. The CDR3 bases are TGCAGCGTTGATGACCTAAGCAATGAGCAGTTCTTC.

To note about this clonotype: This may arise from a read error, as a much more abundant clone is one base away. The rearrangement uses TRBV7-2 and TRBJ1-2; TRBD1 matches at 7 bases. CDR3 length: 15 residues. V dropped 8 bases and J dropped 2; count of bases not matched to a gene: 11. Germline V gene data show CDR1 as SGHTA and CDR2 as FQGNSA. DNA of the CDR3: TGTGCCAGCGGCTCGGAGCTGACAGGGAACTATGGCTACACCTTC. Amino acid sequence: CASGSELTGNYGYTF.

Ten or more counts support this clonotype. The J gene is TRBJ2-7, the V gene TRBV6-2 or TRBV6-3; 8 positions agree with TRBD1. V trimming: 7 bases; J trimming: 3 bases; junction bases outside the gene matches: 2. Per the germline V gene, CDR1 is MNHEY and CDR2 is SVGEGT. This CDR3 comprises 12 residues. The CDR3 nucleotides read TGTGCCAGCACGGACAGGGTCTACGAGCAGTACTTC. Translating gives CASTDRVYEQYF.

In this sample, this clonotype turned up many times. CDR3 sequence reads: CASSFPREVTGELFF. As DNA, the CDR3 is TGTGCCAGCAGTTTCCCGAGGGAGGTAACCGGGGAGCTGTTTTTT. The J gene is TRBJ2-2, the V gene TRBV28; D may be TRBD2 (6 bases). V lost 3 bases and J lost 5, with 13 bases in between. Per the germline V gene, CDR1 is MDHEN and CDR2 is SYDVKM. CDR3 length: 15 residues.

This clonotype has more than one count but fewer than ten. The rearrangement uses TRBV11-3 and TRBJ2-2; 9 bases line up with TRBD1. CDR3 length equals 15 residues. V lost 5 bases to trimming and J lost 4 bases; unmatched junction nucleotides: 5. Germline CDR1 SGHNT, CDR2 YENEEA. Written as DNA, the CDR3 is TGTGCCAGCAGCCCTGGGACAGGGCCCACCGGGGAGCTGTTTTTT. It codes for CASSPGTGPTGELFF.

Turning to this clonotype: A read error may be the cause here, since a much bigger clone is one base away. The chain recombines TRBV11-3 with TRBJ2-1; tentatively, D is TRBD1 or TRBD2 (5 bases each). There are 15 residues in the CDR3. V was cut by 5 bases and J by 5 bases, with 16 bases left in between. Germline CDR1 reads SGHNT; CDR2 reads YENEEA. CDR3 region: CASSPRGEVNNEQFF. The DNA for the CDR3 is TGTGCCAGCAGCCCGAGGGGCGAGGTAAACAATGAGCAGTTCTTC.

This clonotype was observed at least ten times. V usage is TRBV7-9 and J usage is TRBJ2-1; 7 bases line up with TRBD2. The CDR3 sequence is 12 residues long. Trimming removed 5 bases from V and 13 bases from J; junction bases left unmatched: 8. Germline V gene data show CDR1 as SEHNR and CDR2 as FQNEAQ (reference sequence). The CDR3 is CASSQRGPHQFF. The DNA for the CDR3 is TGTGCCAGCAGCCAGCGGGGCCCTCATCAGTTCTTC.

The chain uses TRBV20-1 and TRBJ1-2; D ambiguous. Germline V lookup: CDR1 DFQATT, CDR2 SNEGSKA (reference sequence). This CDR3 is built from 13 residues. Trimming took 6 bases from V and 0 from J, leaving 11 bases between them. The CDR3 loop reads CSAPQVSNYGYTF. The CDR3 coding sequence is TGCAGTGCCCCCCAGGTCTCTAACTATGGCTACACCTTC.

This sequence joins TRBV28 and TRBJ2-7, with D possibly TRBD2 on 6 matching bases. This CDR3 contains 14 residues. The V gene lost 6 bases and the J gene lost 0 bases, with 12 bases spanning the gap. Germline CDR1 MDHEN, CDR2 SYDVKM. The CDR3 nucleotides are TGTGCCAGCAGCGGGGGTGGTGGCTCCTACGAGCAGTACTTC. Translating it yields CASSGGGGSYEQYF.

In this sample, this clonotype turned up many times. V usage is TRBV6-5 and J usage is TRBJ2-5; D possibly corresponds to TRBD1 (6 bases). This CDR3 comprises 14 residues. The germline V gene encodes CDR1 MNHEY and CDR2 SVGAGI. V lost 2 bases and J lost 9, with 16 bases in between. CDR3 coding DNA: TGTGCCAGCAGTTACATACGACAGGTGGGCCCCCAGTACTTC. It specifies CASSYIRQVGPQYF.

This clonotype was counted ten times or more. The CDR3 reads CASSVGLAGVETQYF. DNA for the CDR3: TGTGCCAGCAGCGTAGGGCTAGCGGGAGTTGAGACCCAGTACTTC. The rearrangement joins TRBV9 to TRBJ2-5; 10 positions agree with TRBD2. The CDR3 loop spans 15 amino acids. The germline gives CDR1 SGDLS, CDR2 YYNGEE. The V segment lost 0 bases and the J segment 5 bases; nucleotides outside the gene matches: 4.

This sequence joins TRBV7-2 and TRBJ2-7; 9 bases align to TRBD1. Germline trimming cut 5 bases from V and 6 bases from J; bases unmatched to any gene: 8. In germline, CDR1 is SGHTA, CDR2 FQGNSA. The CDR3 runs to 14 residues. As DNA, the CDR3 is TGTGCCAGCAGCGTGAACGCGGGACAGGGCGAGCAGTACTTC. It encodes CASSVNAGQGEQYF.

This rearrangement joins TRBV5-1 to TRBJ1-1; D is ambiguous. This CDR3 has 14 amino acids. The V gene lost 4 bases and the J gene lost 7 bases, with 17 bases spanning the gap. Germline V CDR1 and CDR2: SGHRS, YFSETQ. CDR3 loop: CASSLPRAEGEAFF. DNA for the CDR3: TGCGCCAGCAGCCTCCCTCGGGCCGAGGGTGAAGCTTTCTTT.

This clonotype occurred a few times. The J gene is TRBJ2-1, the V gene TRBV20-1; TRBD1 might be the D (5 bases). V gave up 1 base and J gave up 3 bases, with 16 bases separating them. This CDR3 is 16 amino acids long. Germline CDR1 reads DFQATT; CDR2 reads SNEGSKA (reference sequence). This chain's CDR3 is CSARVPQTVVYNEQFF. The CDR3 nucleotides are TGCAGTGCTAGAGTACCCCAGACAGTGGTCTACAATGAGCAGTTCTTC.

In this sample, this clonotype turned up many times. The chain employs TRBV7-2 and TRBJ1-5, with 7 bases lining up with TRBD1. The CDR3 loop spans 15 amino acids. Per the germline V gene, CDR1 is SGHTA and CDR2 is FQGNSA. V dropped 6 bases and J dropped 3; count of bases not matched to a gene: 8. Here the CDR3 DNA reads TGTGCCAGCAGTTTGTCAGGGGGAGTCAATCAGCCCCAGCATTTT. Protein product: CASSLSGGVNQPQHF. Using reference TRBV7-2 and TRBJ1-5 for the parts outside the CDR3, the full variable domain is GAGVSQSPSNKVTEKGKDVELRCDPISGHTALYWYRQSLGQGLEFLIYFQGNSAPDKSGLPSDRFSAERTGGSVSTLTIQRTQQEDSAVYLCASSLSGGVNQPQHFGDGTRLSIL.

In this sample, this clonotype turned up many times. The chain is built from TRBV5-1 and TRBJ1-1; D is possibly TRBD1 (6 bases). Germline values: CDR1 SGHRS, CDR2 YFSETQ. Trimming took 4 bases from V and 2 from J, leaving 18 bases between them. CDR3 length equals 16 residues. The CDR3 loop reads CASSQDTSGANTEAFF. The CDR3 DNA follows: TGCGCCAGCAGCCAGGACACTTCGGGGGCCAACACTGAAGCTTTCTTT.

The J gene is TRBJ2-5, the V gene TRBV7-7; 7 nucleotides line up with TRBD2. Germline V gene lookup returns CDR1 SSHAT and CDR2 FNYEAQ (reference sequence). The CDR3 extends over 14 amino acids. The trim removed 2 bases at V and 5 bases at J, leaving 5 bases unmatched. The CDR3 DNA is TGTGCCAGCAGCTTATCGGGGGAGGGCGAGACCCAGTACTTC. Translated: CASSLSGEGETQYF.

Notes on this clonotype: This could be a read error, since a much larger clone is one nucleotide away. CDR3 DNA: TGTGCCAGCGGCTCCTTTGGAGGATTTAATGAAAAACTGTTTTTT. It yields the protein CASGSFGGFNEKLFF. The rearrangement uses TRBV7-9 and TRBJ1-4; D is unclear. The CDR3 is 15 residues long. Germline lookup yields CDR1 SEHNR and CDR2 FQNEAQ (reference sequence). The V end lost 8 bases, the J end lost 4 bases, and 17 bases lay between the germline ends.

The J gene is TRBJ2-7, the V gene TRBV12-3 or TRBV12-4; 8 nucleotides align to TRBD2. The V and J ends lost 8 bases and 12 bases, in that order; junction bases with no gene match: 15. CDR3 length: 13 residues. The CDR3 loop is CASGYSSGTLLYF. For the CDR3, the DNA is TGTGCCAGCGGCTATAGTAGCGGGACCTTACTGTACTTC.

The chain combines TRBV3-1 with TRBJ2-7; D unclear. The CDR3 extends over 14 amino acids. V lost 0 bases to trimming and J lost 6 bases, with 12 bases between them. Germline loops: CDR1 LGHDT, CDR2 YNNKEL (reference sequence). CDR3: CASSQERDIGEQYF. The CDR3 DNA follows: TGTGCCAGCAGCCAAGAAAGGGATATCGGCGAGCAGTACTTC.

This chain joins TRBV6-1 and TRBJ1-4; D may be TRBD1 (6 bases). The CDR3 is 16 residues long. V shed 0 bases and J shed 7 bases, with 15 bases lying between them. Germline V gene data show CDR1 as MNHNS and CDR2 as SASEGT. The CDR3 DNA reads TGTGCCAGCAGTGAAGCGGGACATTATTGGGGTGAAAAACTGTTTTTT. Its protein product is CASSEAGHYWGEKLFF.

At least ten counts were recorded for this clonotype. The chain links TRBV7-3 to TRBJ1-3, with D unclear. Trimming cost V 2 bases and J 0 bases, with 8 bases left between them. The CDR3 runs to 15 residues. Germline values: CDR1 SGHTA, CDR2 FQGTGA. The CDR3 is CASSLEGASGNTIYF. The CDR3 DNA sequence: TGTGCCAGCAGCTTAGAGGGTGCCTCTGGAAACACCATATATTTT.

The CDR3 DNA is TGTGCCAGCAGCTTGACTAGCGGTAGCTTAGAGCAGTACTTC. It yields the protein CASSLTSGSLEQYF. The gene calls are TRBV7-3 and TRBJ2-7; 9 bases line up with TRBD2. The CDR3 covers 14 residues. Germline CDR1 SGHTA, CDR2 FQGTGA. The ends lost 3 bases at V and 7 bases at J; junction bases unmatched: 7.

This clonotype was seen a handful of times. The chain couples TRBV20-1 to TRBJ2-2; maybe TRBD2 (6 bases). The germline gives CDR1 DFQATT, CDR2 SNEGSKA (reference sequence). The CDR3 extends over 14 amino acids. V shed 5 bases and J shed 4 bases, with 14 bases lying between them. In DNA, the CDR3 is TGCAGTGCTCGTCCTAGGGAGGTCACCGGGGAGCTGTTTTTT. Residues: CSARPREVTGELFF.

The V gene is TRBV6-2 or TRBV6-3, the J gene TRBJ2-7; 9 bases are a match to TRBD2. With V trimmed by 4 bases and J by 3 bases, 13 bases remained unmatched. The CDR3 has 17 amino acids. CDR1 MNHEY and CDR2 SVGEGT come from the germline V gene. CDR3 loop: CASSWGRLAGQIYEQYF. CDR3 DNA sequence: TGTGCCAGCAGTTGGGGGCGGCTAGCGGGGCAGATCTACGAGCAGTACTTC.

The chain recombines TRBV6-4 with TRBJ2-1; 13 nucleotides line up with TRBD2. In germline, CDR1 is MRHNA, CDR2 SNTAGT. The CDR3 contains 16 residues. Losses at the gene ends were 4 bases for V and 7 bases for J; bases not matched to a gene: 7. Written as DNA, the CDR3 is TGTGCCAGCAGTGCCGAACTAGCGGGAGGGGGGAATGAGCAGTTCTTC. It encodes CASSAELAGGGNEQFF.